This is a list of T cell receptor beta chains from one sample in a study of T cells after yellow fever vaccination. From the 5' RACE reads, TCRdb called clonotypes with MiXCR, one entry per CDR3 protein. The data show approximately 300,000 distinct CDR3 sequences, about 8.7% seen once. Sample: PBMCs, taken on the day of the first yellow fever vaccination. These receptors were collected from a man between 18 and 29 years old who received the YFV17D yellow fever vaccine. Both conserved end residues are part of each CDR3. The order of the fields is V gene, clone size, D gene, J gene, CDR3 protein, CDR3 DNA. The D gene is left open where the match is weak. Rows give clone size only sometimes, using once, few, many, or a class for an expanded clone.

>TRBV5-1|many|.|TRBJ2-2
CASSTPGLGGELFF
TGCGCCAGCAGCACCCCGGGCCTAGGAGGGGAGCTGTTTTTT
>TRBV5-1|.|.|TRBJ2-3
CASSLESAEDTQYF
TGCGCCAGCAGCTTGGAATCCGCGGAAGATACGCAGTATTTT
>TRBV5-1|.|.|TRBJ2-7
CASSLAQNYEQYF
TGCGCCAGCAGCCTCGCGCAGAACTACGAGCAGTACTTC
>TRBV29-1|few|.|TRBJ2-7
CSVTETDYEQYF
TGCAGCGTCACTGAGACAGACTACGAGCAGTACTTC
>TRBV4-1|.|.|TRBJ2-3
CASSQEPSDTQYF
TGCGCCAGCAGCCAAGAACCGTCAGATACGCAGTATTTT
>TRBV5-4|.|.|TRBJ1-1
CASSDTRGQRTEAFF
TGTGCCAGCAGCGATACTCGCGGACAGCGCACTGAAGCTTTCTTT
>TRBV4-1|few|TRBD1|TRBJ2-1
CASSQVTGGAGGEQFF
TGCGCCAGCAGCCAAGTTACAGGGGGCGCGGGTGGCGAGCAGTTCTTC
>TRBV19|.|.|TRBJ2-2
CASRGGGLTGELFF
TGTGCCAGCAGGGGCGGGGGTTTAACCGGGGAGCTGTTTTTT
>TRBV7-2|few|TRBD2|TRBJ2-7
CASSPTSGGPYEQYF
TGTGCCAGCAGCCCCACTAGCGGGGGGCCCTACGAGCAGTACTTC
>TRBV5-1|.|.|TRBJ2-6
CASSLGSLSSGANVLTF
TGCGCCAGCAGCTTGGGCTCCCTTAGCTCTGGGGCCAACGTCCTGACTTTC
>TRBV6-2/TRBV6-3|many|.|TRBJ1-2
CASSYLKAVHYGYTF
TGTGCCAGCAGCTACCTCAAGGCAGTCCACTATGGCTACACCTTC
>TRBV7-9|few|.|TRBJ2-5
CASSYSAGHHVETQYF
TGTGCCAGCAGCTACTCAGCGGGCCATCATGTAGAGACCCAGTACTTC
>TRBV20-1|many|.|TRBJ1-1
CSARAGTEAFF
TGCAGTGCTAGAGCTGGCACTGAAGCTTTCTTT
>TRBV7-9|many|TRBD2|TRBJ2-7
CASSLPAERGNEQYF
TGTGCCAGCAGCTTACCCGCCGAGCGGGGGAACGAGCAGTACTTC
>TRBV30|few|TRBD2|TRBJ2-3
CAWSVGLAGLTDTQYF
TGTGCCTGGAGTGTAGGGCTAGCGGGGTTAACAGATACGCAGTATTTT
>TRBV6-5|.|.|TRBJ2-5
CASSYSILNPVAQYF
TGTGCCAGCAGTTACTCGATCCTAAACCCCGTGGCCCAGTACTTC
>TRBV5-1|.|.|TRBJ2-3
CASSLTGLRPDTQYF
TGCGCCAGCAGCTTGACAGGGCTCAGGCCAGATACGCAGTATTTT
>TRBV15|.|.|TRBJ1-5
CATSRDLGSPNQPQHF
TGTGCCACCAGCAGAGATTTAGGAAGTCCAAATCAGCCCCAGCATTTT
>TRBV20-1|many|.|TRBJ1-6
CSAITERAGNSPLHF
TGCAGTGCCATTACCGAAAGGGCGGGTAATTCACCCCTCCACTTT
>TRBV5-4|few|.|TRBJ2-1
CASSLGEPVYNEQFF
TGTGCCAGCAGCTTGGGAGAGCCTGTCTACAATGAGCAGTTCTTC
>TRBV29-1|many|.|TRBJ1-1
CTGLRNTEAFF
TGTACAGGTCTGAGGAACACTGAAGCTTTCTTT
>TRBV5-1|.|TRBD1|TRBJ1-4
CASSLGQGVSNEKLFF
TGCGCCAGCAGCTTGGGACAGGGGGTCTCTAATGAAAAACTGTTTTTT
>TRBV5-4|.|TRBD2|TRBJ2-1
CASSLLGLVREQFF
TGTGCCAGCAGCTTGCTTGGACTAGTGCGTGAGCAGTTCTTC
>TRBV9|.|.|TRBJ1-1
CASSVELHMNTEAFF
TGTGCCAGCAGCGTAGAGCTACATATGAACACTGAAGCTTTCTTT
>TRBV7-2|.|.|TRBJ2-3
CASSPFGGGSLTQYF
TGTGCCAGCAGCCCATTTGGAGGGGGCTCTCTAACGCAGTATTTT
>TRBV7-2|few|.|TRBJ1-5
CASSSRGTQPQHF
TGTGCCAGCAGCTCCAGGGGAACTCAGCCCCAGCATTTT
>TRBV7-8|few|TRBD2|TRBJ2-1
CASSGKLAGGPGEQFF
TGTGCCAGCAGCGGCAAGCTAGCGGGGGGGCCTGGTGAGCAGTTCTTC
>TRBV5-4|few|.|TRBJ2-4
CASSLAKSAKNIQYF
TGTGCCAGCAGCTTGGCGAAGTCAGCCAAAAACATTCAGTACTTC
>TRBV2|few|.|TRBJ2-3
CASNEVVNPISGREASTDTQYF
TGTGCCAGCAATGAAGTGGTCAACCCCATTTCGGGAAGGGAAGCTAGCACAGATACGCAGTATTTT
>TRBV29-1|.|.|TRBJ2-5
CSAGRTEETQYF
TGCAGCGCGGGCAGGACTGAAGAGACCCAGTACTTC
>TRBV5-1|.|.|TRBJ2-2
CASSPWTNQHANTGELFF
TGCGCCAGCAGCCCCTGGACTAATCAACACGCGAACACCGGGGAGCTGTTTTTT
>TRBV19|.|TRBD1|TRBJ2-1
CASSIGGQGTYNEQFF
TGTGCCAGTAGTATAGGGGGACAGGGTACCTACAATGAGCAGTTCTTC
>TRBV10-1|.|.|TRBJ2-5
CASLGDPGGGTQYF
TGCGCCAGCTTGGGTGATCCCGGTGGTGGGACCCAGTACTTC
>TRBV29-1|few|TRBD1|TRBJ1-2
CSVEVQGPGYTF
TGCAGCGTTGAGGTACAGGGGCCTGGCTACACCTTC
>TRBV5-1|many|.|TRBJ2-5
CASSLEPTEETQYF
TGCGCCAGCAGCTTGGAGCCGACGGAAGAGACCCAGTACTTC
>TRBV7-2|few|TRBD1|TRBJ1-4
CASSSAWTGALPASEKLFF
TGTGCCAGCAGCAGCGCCTGGACAGGGGCGCTCCCCGCCAGTGAAAAACTGTTTTTT
>TRBV7-3|.|.|TRBJ2-7
CASSSGGGESEQYF
TGTGCCAGCAGCTCAGGGGGGGGAGAAAGCGAGCAGTACTTC
>TRBV5-5|few|.|TRBJ2-5
CASSRVVQGGETQYF
TGTGCCAGCAGCCGGGTTGTTCAGGGGGGAGAGACCCAGTACTTC
>TRBV4-3|.|.|TRBJ1-2
CASSQDLGGGLSYGYTF
TGCGCCAGCAGCCAAGATCTAGGTGGGGGTTTGAGCTATGGCTACACCTTC
>TRBV10-3|.|.|TRBJ2-7
CAVQGQFVEQYF
TGTGCCGTCCAAGGACAGTTCGTCGAGCAGTACTTC
>TRBV4-3|many|.|TRBJ1-3
CASSQVRFSSGNTIYF
TGCGCCAGCAGCCAAGTACGGTTCAGCTCTGGAAACACCATATATTTT
>TRBV11-2|.|TRBD1|TRBJ2-3
CASSFIYRERGQRTDTQYF
TGTGCCAGCAGCTTCATTTATAGAGAGAGGGGACAGCGAACAGATACGCAGTATTTT
>TRBV6-2/TRBV6-3|.|.|TRBJ2-2
CASSYWGTGELFF
TGTGCCAGCAGTTACTGGGGAACCGGGGAGCTGTTTTTT
>TRBV20-1|many|TRBD1|TRBJ1-2
CSARAISGGHGYTF
TGCAGTGCTAGAGCCATCTCAGGGGGCCATGGCTACACCTTC
>TRBV5-1|few|.|TRBJ1-1
CASSLSSETGAFF
TGCGCCAGCAGCTTGTCATCCGAAACTGGAGCTTTCTTT
>TRBV4-1|.|.|TRBJ2-5
CASSRLPSERAKETQYF
TGCGCCAGCAGCCGACTCCCATCCGAGAGGGCAAAAGAGACCCAGTACTTC
>TRBV28|.|.|TRBJ2-3
CASSSPGAGSTDTQYF
TGTGCCAGCAGTTCCCCAGGGGCCGGATCCACAGATACGCAGTATTTT
>TRBV5-1|many|TRBD2|TRBJ2-2
CASTVASGLFAGELFF
TGCGCCAGCACGGTAGCTAGCGGCCTTTTCGCCGGGGAGCTGTTTTTT
>TRBV5-5|few|.|TRBJ1-5
CASSLLLRQPQHF
TGTGCCAGCAGCCTGCTACTTCGGCAGCCCCAGCATTTT
>TRBV5-1|few|.|TRBJ1-4
CASSLGQSEKLFF
TGCGCCAGCAGCTTGGGTCAGTCTGAAAAACTGTTTTTT
>TRBV6-5|few|.|TRBJ2-7
CASSYSRGTGAAYEQYF
TGTGCCAGCAGTTACTCGAGGGGGACCGGGGCGGCCTACGAGCAGTACTTC
>TRBV7-2|.|TRBD1|TRBJ2-7
CASSLVAGGNEQYF
TGTGCCAGCAGCTTAGTGGCAGGGGGAAACGAGCAGTACTTC
>TRBV5-4|few|.|TRBJ1-1
CASSLLTANTEAFF
TGTGCCAGCAGCCTACTAACAGCGAACACTGAAGCTTTCTTT